A single sample is the source of the 20 T cell receptor beta chains below, sequenced in a study of tumor-infiltrating lymphocytes in primary liver carcinoma. TCR beta cDNA was prepared out of about 530 ng total RNA by means of a constant-region primer. What produced the TCR beta libraries was three nested multiplex PCR rounds using slightly modified ARM-PCR. In the first two PCR rounds, TRBV1-TRBV30 forward primers were paired with a C-beta reverse primer, and each round lasted nine to ten cycles. TCRdb fed the multiplex PCR reads into MiXCR, producing one record per CDR3 protein. In the table there are nearly 200,000 distinct CDR3 sequences, about 61% of which are singletons. In addition to blood RNA drawn from unsorted whole blood, germline DNA was extracted. The sequenced material came from peripheral blood. The receptor source for this set is a woman in her sixties with primary liver carcinoma and hepatitis B virus infection.

V is TRBV19 and J is TRBJ2-1; D is unclear. Looked up from germline, CDR1 is LNHDA and CDR2 is SQIVND (reference sequence). The length of the CDR3 is 15 residues. Trimming took 4 bases from V and 6 from J, leaving 16 bases between them. CDR3 in DNA: TGTGCCAGTAGTAGCCCTTCCCGGACCCTCAATGAGCAGTTCTTC. It yields the protein CASSSPSRTLNEQFF.

The rearrangement links TRBV28 to TRBJ2-7; D may be TRBD1 (5 bases). This CDR3 region has 12 residues. Germline assignment: CDR1 MDHEN and CDR2 SYDVKM. Trimming cost V 3 bases and J 7 bases, with 10 bases left between them. The CDR3 loop reads CASSLQGREQYF. The CDR3 DNA follows: TGTGCCAGCAGTTTGCAGGGAAGGGAGCAGTACTTC.

Note on this clonotype: A much bigger clone sits one base away, suggesting this may be a read error. CDR3 in DNA: TGTGCCAGCAGTTTGGACAGGGCCTTTGGAAACACCATATATTTT. Translation: CASSLDRAFGNTIYF. This rearrangement joins TRBV12-3 or TRBV12-4 to TRBJ1-3; TRBD1 agrees at 8 bases. Trimming removed 3 bases from V and 3 bases from J; junction bases left unmatched: 4. The CDR3 extends over 15 amino acids.

This clonotype was found many times. The V call is TRBV4-1, the J call TRBJ1-5; TRBD1 might be the D (6 bases). V gave up 1 base and J gave up 4 bases, with 17 bases separating them. The CDR3 is made up of 17 amino acids. Germline-derived CDR1 and CDR2 are MGHRA and YSYEKL. The CDR3 sequence: CASSQAVRRDKNQPQHF. DNA of the CDR3: TGCGCCAGCAGCCAAGCCGTACGCCGGGACAAAAATCAGCCCCAGCATTTT.

To note about this clonotype: It may be a read error: a sequence one base away is much more abundant. This sequence joins TRBV6-5 and TRBJ1-1; tentative D call: TRBD1 (5 bases). Germline loops: CDR1 MNHEY, CDR2 SVGAGI. The CDR3 sequence is 15 residues long. For the CDR3, the DNA is TGTGCCAGCAGTTACTCGTATGGGGGACTCACTGAAGCTTCCTTT. Translated: CASSYSYGGLTEASF.

To note about this clonotype: A much more abundant neighbour one base away suggests this may be a read error. V gene TRBV4-2 combines with J gene TRBJ2-1; 8 positions agree with TRBD2. Germline-derived CDR1 and CDR2 are LGHNA and YNFKEQ. Trimming removed 3 bases from V and 9 bases from J; junction bases left unmatched: 10. The CDR3 is made up of 15 amino acids. In nucleotides, the CDR3 is TGTGCCAGCAGCCATGTAGCGGGAATGGAGGGTGAGCAGTTCTTC. Amino acid sequence: CASSHVAGMEGEQFF.

The chain carries TRBV28 and TRBJ2-5; 7 nucleotides align to TRBD1. V was clipped by 5 bases and J by 4 bases; unmatched bases: 10. The CDR3 loop spans 15 amino acids. The V gene's germline CDR1 is MDHEN and CDR2 SYDVKM. The CDR3 reads CASSPHRGGGETQYF. Written as DNA, the CDR3 is TGTGCCAGCAGTCCCCACAGGGGTGGGGGAGAGACCCAGTACTTC.

Concerning this clonotype: The conserved closing phenylalanine or tryptophan is absent in this CDR3, likely reflecting a read error. This chain links TRBV5-1 with TRBJ2-7; 9 positions agree with TRBD1. The CDR3 loop spans 15 amino acids. J lost 0 bases, V lost 1 base, and 2 bases had no gene match. Germline V lookup: CDR1 SGHRS, CDR2 YFSETQ. The DNA for the CDR3 is TGCGCCAGCAGCTTGACAGGGGGCAGCTCCTACGAGCAGTACTTA. Protein sequence: CASSLTGGSSYEQYL.

Of note for this clonotype: A junction end diverges from the germline sequence, so it may reflect a read error. The V call is TRBV11-2, the J call TRBJ2-7; 8 bases line up with TRBD1. Germline V gene data show CDR1 as SGHAT and CDR2 as FQNNGV. There are 14 residues in the CDR3. For the CDR3, the DNA is TGTGCCGGCAGCCCCGGACAGGGTACCTACGGGCAGTACTTC. Translation: CAGSPGQGTYGQYF.

Concerning this clonotype itself: At one of its ends the junction is not consistent with the germline gene, which may arise from a read error. The J gene is TRBJ1-3, the V gene TRBV13, with D uncertain. Germline CDR1 is PRHDT and CDR2 is FYEKMQ (reference sequence). The CDR3 has 16 amino acids. This chain's CDR3 is CASSLGRRVSGNTIYF. The DNA for the CDR3 is TGTGCCAGCAGCTTAGGCCGGCGGGTCTCTGGGAACACCATATATTTT.

This clonotype is a singleton in its sample. This may be a read error, as it is one base from a much larger clone. The rearrangement links TRBV29-1 to TRBJ2-3; the D gene could be TRBD1 or TRBD2 (5 bases each). The CDR3 covers 14 residues. V gave up 7 bases and J gave up 7 bases, with 21 bases separating them. Germline assignment: CDR1 SQVTM and CDR2 ANQGSEA. CDR3 sequence (DNA): TGCAGCGCTTTGAGGGACCTAGGGATGTATACGCAGTATTTT. Its translation: CSALRDLGMYTQYF.

Sample share makes this clonotype medium-sized. DNA for the CDR3: TGTGCCAGCAGCTTAGGGGGGCCAGGACGGAGCTCCTACAATGAGCAGTTCTTC. Translation gives CASSLGGPGRSSYNEQFF. V and J are TRBV11-2 and TRBJ2-1, with D possibly matching TRBD1 (6 bases). The CDR3 runs 18 residues. Trimming removed 1 base from V and 0 bases from J, with 16 bases in between. Germline CDR1 is SGHAT and CDR2 is FQNNGV.

Comment on this clonotype: This may be a read error, as it is one base from a much larger clone. The V gene is TRBV14, the J gene TRBJ2-7, with D possibly TRBD1 on 5 matching bases. The CDR3 has 14 amino acids. Trimming left V 4 bases short and J 6 bases short, with 16 bases between. The V gene's germline CDR1 is SGHDN and CDR2 FVKESK. The CDR3 is CASSPGHGLAEQYF. The CDR3 DNA is TGTGCCAGCAGCCCCGGACATGGGTTGGCCGAGCAGTACTTC.

A single count supports this clonotype. This sequence joins TRBV5-1 and TRBJ2-1, with D unclear. CDR1 SGHRS and CDR2 YFSETQ come from the germline V gene. V lost 7 bases and J lost 0, with 11 bases in between. CDR3 length equals 14 residues. CDR3 in amino acids: CASGEGSSYNEQFF. CDR3 bases: TGCGCCAGCGGCGAAGGAAGCTCCTACAATGAGCAGTTCTTC.

This clonotype appeared a single time. The chain links TRBV12-3 or TRBV12-4 to TRBJ2-2; perhaps TRBD2 as D (5 bases). The CDR3 is made up of 14 amino acids. V was trimmed by 5 bases and J by 8 bases, leaving 15 bases between them. The CDR3: CASSLTRGSGELFF. CDR3 coding DNA: TGTGCCAGCAGTCTCACTAGAGGGTCGGGGGAGCTGTTTTTT.

To note about this clonotype: A read error may explain this, as a much larger clone is one base away. The rearrangement uses TRBV5-6 and TRBJ2-7, with D possibly called TRBD1 or TRBD2 (5 bases each). CDR3 length equals 15 residues. The V end was cut by 6 bases, the J end by 2 bases, with 18 bases between. CDR1 and CDR2 from the germline V gene are SGHDT and YYEEEE. Here the CDR3 DNA reads TGTGCCAGCATCCCCCCTGGGGGACGGGCCTACGAGCAGTACTTC. Translation gives CASIPPGGRAYEQYF.

The table lists this clonotype with many counts. The chain uses TRBV11-2 and TRBJ1-2; D is uncertain. Germline-derived CDR1 and CDR2 are SGHAT and FQNNGV. Trimming left V 1 base short and J 5 bases short, with 8 bases between. The CDR3 runs to 13 residues. The CDR3 region has the DNA TGTGCCAGCAGCTTAGGTCTCAGTTATGGCTACACCTTC. This sequence encodes CASSLGLSYGYTF.

This clonotype was counted ten times or more. The chain employs TRBV4-2 and TRBJ2-3, with D unresolved. Trimming stripped 0 bases from V and 6 bases from J, with 10 bases between. Germline V gene data show CDR1 as LGHNA and CDR2 as YNFKEQ. The CDR3 extends over 14 amino acids. The CDR3 DNA sequence: TGTGCCAGCAGCCAAGAAGGGTTAGGGGATACGCAGTATTTT. Translating it yields CASSQEGLGDTQYF.

About this clonotype: A read error may explain this, as a much larger clone is one base away. The rearrangement links TRBV10-3 to TRBJ2-3; D unresolved. From germline, CDR1 is ENHRY and CDR2 SYGVKD. The CDR3 loop spans 17 amino acids. The CDR3 here is CAIGESGAPTRRDTQYF. The CDR3 nucleotides are TGTGCCATCGGTGAGTCAGGAGCCCCCACGCGGCGGGATACGCAGTATTTT.

For this clonotype: No conserved phenylalanine or tryptophan is present at the end of the CDR3, so a read error is the likely explanation. This chain connects TRBV6-1 to TRBJ1-5; no clear D gene. Germline CDR1 and CDR2: MNHNS and SASEGT. V was cut by 7 bases and J by 2 bases, with 18 bases left in between. The CDR3 totals 16 residues. The CDR3 DNA is TGTGCCAGCATGAATCAACTGGGTCCGGGCAATCAGCCCCAGCATTAT. Protein product: CASMNQLGPGNQPQHY.